These T cell receptor beta chains were read from a single sample in a study of cytomegalovirus exposure and HLA in healthy donors. Profiled with immunoSEQ multiplex PCR; TCRdb holds only in-frame clones, not every one. The sample lists about 190,000 clones, 65% to 75% occurring once. The specimen was PBMCs. These receptors all stem from a man aged 30-40 years in good health and CMV-seropositive. Both conserved end residues are part of each CDR3. Each record gives: clone size, V gene, J gene, D gene, CDR3 protein, CDR3 DNA. A D gene is named only where the DNA matches it firmly. Clone size is shown for a subset of rows, as once, few, many or a class of expanded clone.

size: .; V: TRBV4-2; J: TRBJ2-1; D: .; CDR3: CASSQDGGLDYNEQFF; DNA: TGTGCCAGCAGCCAAGATGGGGGACTGGATTACAATGAGCAGTTCTTC
size: .; V: TRBV19; J: TRBJ1-5; D: .; CDR3: CASSMVLASNQPRHF; DNA: TGTGCCAGTAGTATGGTCCTTGCTAGCAATCAGCCCCGGCATTTT
size: .; V: TRBV7-6; J: TRBJ2-1; D: TRBD2; CDR3: CASSIQAGGSSYNEQFF; DNA: TGTGCCAGCAGCATCCAAGCGGGAGGGAGCTCCTACAATGAGCAGTTCTTC
size: few; V: TRBV30; J: TRBJ2-5; D: TRBD1; CDR3: CAWSVQGGQETQYF; DNA: TGTGCCTGGAGTGTACAGGGGGGCCAAGAGACCCAGTACTTC
size: .; V: TRBV19; J: TRBJ1-5; D: .; CDR3: CASSGGGRHQPQHF; DNA: TGTGCCAGTAGTGGCGGCGGTAGACATCAGCCCCAGCATTTT
size: .; V: TRBV6-1; J: TRBJ2-5; D: .; CDR3: CASSAGGRRETQYF; DNA: TGTGCCAGCAGCGCAGGTGGGCGCAGGGAGACCCAGTACTTC
size: .; V: TRBV6-5; J: TRBJ1-1; D: .; CDR3: CASSYRRIGSLTEAFF; DNA: TGTGCCAGCAGTTACCGGCGCATCGGGAGTCTGACTGAAGCTTTCTTT
size: .; V: TRBV10-3; J: TRBJ2-2; D: TRBD1; CDR3: CAISWGQGNTGELFF; DNA: TGTGCCATCTCTTGGGGACAGGGGAACACCGGGGAGCTGTTTTTT
size: .; V: TRBV6-1; J: TRBJ2-1; D: .; CDR3: CASRSPEEFF; DNA: TGTGCCAGCCGCAGTCCAGAGGAATTCTTC
size: once; V: TRBV6-6; J: TRBJ2-7; D: .; CDR3: CASSPNYEQYF; DNA: TGTGCCAGCAGCCCCAACTACGAGCAGTACTTC
size: .; V: TRBV7-2; J: TRBJ2-6; D: TRBD2; CDR3: CASSPGGSSGANVLTF; DNA: TGTGCCAGCAGCCCGGGAGGGAGCTCTGGGGCCAACGTCCTGACTTTC
size: .; V: TRBV18; J: TRBJ2-1; D: TRBD2; CDR3: CASSPPRGASGRRNNEQFF; DNA: TGTGCCAGCTCACCACCGAGAGGGGCTAGCGGGAGGAGGAACAATGAGCAGTTCTTC
size: .; V: TRBV6-5; J: TRBJ1-2; D: .; CDR3: CASSGPLSGSYGYTF; DNA: TGTGCCAGCAGCGGACCCTTGTCCGGGAGCTATGGCTACACCTTC
size: few; V: TRBV11-2; J: TRBJ2-1; D: TRBD1; CDR3: CASSLTPQGVGEQFF; DNA: TGTGCCAGCAGCCTCACCCCACAGGGGGTCGGTGAGCAGTTCTTC
size: once; V: TRBV7-2; J: TRBJ2-3; D: TRBD2; CDR3: CASSLEPSGGADTQYF; DNA: TGTGCCAGCAGCTTAGAACCTAGCGGGGGTGCAGATACGCAGTATTTT
size: .; V: TRBV9; J: TRBJ2-6; D: .; CDR3: CASSVASGANVLTF; DNA: TGTGCCAGCAGCGTAGCGTCCGGGGCCAACGTCCTGACTTTC
size: once; V: TRBV6-5; J: TRBJ1-1; D: TRBD1; CDR3: CASSRQGAFGTEAFF; DNA: TGTGCCAGCAGTCGACAGGGCGCGTTCGGCACTGAAGCTTTCTTT
size: .; V: TRBV7-9; J: TRBJ1-5; D: .; CDR3: CASSNRRVGRHQPQHF; DNA: TGTGCCAGCAGCAACCGCCGCGTAGGGAGGCATCAGCCCCAGCATTTT
size: once; V: TRBV4-1; J: TRBJ2-7; D: .; CDR3: CASSQDRGNELYEQYF; DNA: TGCGCCAGCAGCCAAGACAGGGGTAACGAACTCTACGAGCAGTACTTC
size: .; V: TRBV6-6; J: TRBJ2-2; D: .; CDR3: CASRSTRTGELFF; DNA: TGTGCCAGCAGGTCTACGCGAACCGGGGAGCTGTTTTTT
size: .; V: TRBV30; J: TRBJ2-3; D: .; CDR3: CAWDPTDASTDTQYF; DNA: TGTGCCTGGGACCCTACAGATGCTAGCACAGATACGCAGTATTTT
size: few; V: TRBV6-6; J: TRBJ1-3; D: .; CDR3: CASSPAGSGNTIYF; DNA: TGTGCCAGCAGTCCGGCGGGTTCCGGAAACACCATATATTTT
size: few; V: TRBV13; J: TRBJ2-1; D: TRBD2; CDR3: CASSRGTSGHNEQFF; DNA: TGTGCCAGCAGCCGCGGGACTAGCGGACACAATGAGCAGTTCTTC
size: .; V: TRBV5-6; J: TRBJ1-2; D: TRBD1; CDR3: CASSKRDSNYGYTF; DNA: TGTGCCAGCAGCAAGAGGGACAGTAACTATGGCTACACCTTC
size: few; V: TRBV28; J: TRBJ1-4; D: .; CDR3: CASSSGVSEKLFF; DNA: TGTGCCAGCAGTTCCGGGGTTTCTGAAAAACTGTTTTTT
size: .; V: TRBV9; J: TRBJ2-5; D: TRBD2; CDR3: CASSDGLAGGRQETQYF; DNA: TGTGCCAGCAGTGACGGACTAGCGGGAGGTCGACAAGAGACCCAGTACTTC
size: .; V: TRBV7-9; J: TRBJ2-2; D: TRBD2; CDR3: CASSPSGRGVGELFF; DNA: TGTGCCAGCAGCCCTAGCGGGAGAGGCGTCGGGGAGCTGTTTTTT
size: few; V: TRBV4-3; J: TRBJ2-4; D: .; CDR3: CASSQDLPGRRYF; DNA: TGCGCCAGCAGCCAAGATTTGCCGGGTCGGCGGTACTTC
size: few; V: TRBV19; J: TRBJ2-2; D: .; CDR3: CASAGAANTGELFF; DNA: TGTGCCAGCGCTGGGGCGGCTAACACCGGGGAGCTGTTTTTT
size: once; V: TRBV5-1; J: TRBJ2-3; D: TRBD1; CDR3: CASSPRTGVVTDTQYF; DNA: TGCGCCAGCAGCCCTCGGACAGGGGTGGTAACAGATACGCAGTATTTT
size: .; V: TRBV6-5; J: TRBJ2-5; D: TRBD2; CDR3: CASRGLAGAQQTQYF; DNA: TGTGCCAGCAGGGGACTAGCGGGGGCCCAACAGACCCAGTACTTC
size: .; V: TRBV28; J: TRBJ2-5; D: .; CDR3: CASSYTRTAETQYF; DNA: TGTGCCAGCAGTTATACCCGGACTGCGGAGACCCAGTACTTC
size: few; V: TRBV10-3; J: TRBJ1-1; D: .; CDR3: CAISDGGEAFF; DNA: TGTGCCATCAGCGACGGGGGAGAAGCTTTCTTT
size: .; V: TRBV19; J: TRBJ2-7; D: .; CDR3: CASSIEEGAEQYF; DNA: TGTGCCAGTAGTATAGAGGAGGGAGCCGAGCAGTACTTC
size: .; V: TRBV11-3; J: TRBJ2-3; D: TRBD2; CDR3: CASSSGGRITDTQYF; DNA: TGTGCCAGCAGCTCGGGCGGGAGGATCACAGATACGCAGTATTTT
size: .; V: TRBV6-1; J: TRBJ1-5; D: TRBD1; CDR3: CASLGTVYSNQPQHF; DNA: TGTGCCAGCCTGGGGACAGTTTATAGCAATCAGCCCCAGCATTTT
size: .; V: TRBV6-5; J: TRBJ1-5; D: TRBD1; CDR3: CASSSGQAYSNQPQHF; DNA: TGTGCCAGCAGTTCGGGACAGGCGTATAGCAATCAGCCCCAGCATTTT
size: .; V: TRBV4-3; J: TRBJ1-5; D: .; CDR3: CASSQSRAAMGPQHF; DNA: TGCGCCAGCAGCCAATCGCGGGCGGCGATGGGACCCCAGCATTTT
size: few; V: TRBV29-1; J: TRBJ2-7; D: TRBD1; CDR3: CSGGTGYYEQYF; DNA: TGCAGCGGAGGGACAGGTTACTACGAGCAGTACTTC
size: .; V: TRBV13; J: TRBJ2-7; D: .; CDR3: CASSLSLGGDSYEQYF; DNA: TGTGCCAGCAGCTTAAGTCTCGGAGGAGATTCCTACGAGCAGTACTTC
size: .; V: TRBV5-5; J: TRBJ1-1; D: .; CDR3: CASSFPGAGTEAFF; DNA: TGTGCCAGCAGCTTCCCAGGGGCAGGGACTGAAGCTTTCTTT
size: few; V: TRBV4-2; J: TRBJ1-1; D: TRBD1; CDR3: CASSQGIQGTEAFF; DNA: TGTGCCAGCAGCCAAGGCATACAGGGGACTGAAGCTTTCTTT
size: .; V: TRBV27; J: TRBJ1-1; D: .; CDR3: CASSRSNTEAFF; DNA: TGTGCCAGCAGCAGGTCTAACACTGAAGCTTTCTTT
size: .; V: TRBV6-5; J: TRBJ2-2; D: .; CDR3: CASYANGVHGELFF; DNA: TGTGCCAGCTACGCTAACGGGGTACACGGGGAGCTGTTTTTT
size: .; V: TRBV5-1; J: TRBJ2-6; D: TRBD1; CDR3: CASSLPPGTGPLLSGANVLTF; DNA: TGCGCCAGCAGCTTGCCCCCCGGGACAGGGCCGTTATTGTCTGGGGCCAACGTCCTGACTTTC
size: .; V: TRBV6-5; J: TRBJ2-3; D: TRBD1; CDR3: CASSSGTAEPDTQYF; DNA: TGTGCCAGCAGCTCCGGGACAGCGGAACCAGATACGCAGTATTTT
size: .; V: TRBV28; J: TRBJ2-7; D: TRBD2; CDR3: CASSLPPSGMISYEQYF; DNA: TGTGCCAGCAGTTTACCCCCAAGCGGGATGATCTCCTACGAGCAGTACTTC